This TCR beta chain was sequenced during a study of identical twins. Notes on the study in general: Conclusions leaned on cross-sectional statistical analysis and did not track the same donors over time.

A single record per CDR3 protein comes from TCRdb applying MiXCR to the 5' RACE reads. The table has under 250,000 distinct CDR3 sequences, 6.5% to 8.5% seen once. About this clonotype: Its antigen is currently unknown.

CDR1 and CDR2 (germline): LNHDA, SQIVND (reference sequence). The germline V and J ends were trimmed by 4 bases and 1 base, with 4 bases remaining between them. The CDR3 has 12 residues. This sample also belongs to another study, concerning yellow fever vaccine responses in identical twins.

This clonotype originated in a woman between 18 and 29 years old in good health. The V gene is TRBV19, the J gene TRBJ1-1, with unresolved D. Material: memory (CD45RO+) T cells sorted from blood. This CDR3 reads CASSSKNTEAFF. The CDR3 nucleotides read TGTGCCAGTAGTAGTAAGAACACTGAAGCTTTCTTT.